This T cell receptor (beta chain) was captured in a study of T cells in Graves' hyperthyroidism and ophthalmopathy. Turning to the study itself: Peripheral blood was acquired at first diagnosis, ahead of any therapy whatsoever.

Germline lookup yields CDR1 MNHEY and CDR2 SMNVEV (reference sequence). The CDR3 covers 16 residues. Trimming cost V 4 bases and J 2 bases; bases outside gene matches: 11. The investigators amplified TCR beta CDR3 regions from RNA transcripts. RT-PCR in the first round (using the HTBI primer set) targeted the TCR CDR3. In TCRdb, the multiplex PCR reads were re-called with MiXCR into one record per CDR3 protein. The repertoire has hundreds of thousands of distinct CDR3 sequences, about 14% of them found once; the top ten carry 4% to 5.5%. Study outcomes and limitations: In blood, most of the thyroid clonotypes expanded above 0.001 were also present.

With regard to this clonotype: Its target is not known.

The receptor was isolated from a woman between 40 and 55 years old with Graves' ophthalmopathy. Sequencing was carried out using blood. The rearrangement uses TRBV27 and TRBJ2-7; 7 bases line up with TRBD2. The CDR3, as DNA: TGTGCCAGCAGTTCCCTGACTAGCCGAGTAGCCTACGAGCAGTACTTC. Translation: CASSSLTSRVAYEQYF.